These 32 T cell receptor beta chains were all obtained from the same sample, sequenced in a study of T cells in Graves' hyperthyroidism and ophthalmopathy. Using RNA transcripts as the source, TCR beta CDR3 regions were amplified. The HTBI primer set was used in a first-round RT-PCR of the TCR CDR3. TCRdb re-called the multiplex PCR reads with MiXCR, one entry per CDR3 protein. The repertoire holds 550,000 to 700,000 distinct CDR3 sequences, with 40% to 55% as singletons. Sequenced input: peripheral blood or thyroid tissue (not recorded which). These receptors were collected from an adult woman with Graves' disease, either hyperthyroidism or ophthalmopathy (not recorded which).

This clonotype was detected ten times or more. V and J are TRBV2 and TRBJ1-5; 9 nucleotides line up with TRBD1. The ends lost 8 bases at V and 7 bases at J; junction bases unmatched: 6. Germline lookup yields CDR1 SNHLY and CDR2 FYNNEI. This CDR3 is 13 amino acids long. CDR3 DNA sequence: TGTGCCAGCGTGATGACAGGGGGGCAGCCCCAGCATTTT. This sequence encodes CASVMTGGQPQHF.

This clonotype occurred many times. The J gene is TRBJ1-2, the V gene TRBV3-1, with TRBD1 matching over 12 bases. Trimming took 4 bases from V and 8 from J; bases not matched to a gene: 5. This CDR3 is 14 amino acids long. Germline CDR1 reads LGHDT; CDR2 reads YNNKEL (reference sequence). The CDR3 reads CASSPRDRGPGYTF. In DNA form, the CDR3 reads TGTGCCAGCAGCCCCCGGGACAGGGGGCCGGGCTACACCTTC.

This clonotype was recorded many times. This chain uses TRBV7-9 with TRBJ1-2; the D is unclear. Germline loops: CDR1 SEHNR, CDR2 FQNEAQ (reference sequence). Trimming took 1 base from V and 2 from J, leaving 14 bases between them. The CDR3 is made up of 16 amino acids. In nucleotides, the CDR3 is TGTGCCAGCAGCTTAGGATCGCCCCCTGGGAACTATGGCTACACCTTC. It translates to CASSLGSPPGNYGYTF.

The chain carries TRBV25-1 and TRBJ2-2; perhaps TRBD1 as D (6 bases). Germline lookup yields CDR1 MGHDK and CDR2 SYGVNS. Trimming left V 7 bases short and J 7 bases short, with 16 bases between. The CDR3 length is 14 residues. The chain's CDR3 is CASTVGTSGGELFF. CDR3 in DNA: TGTGCCAGCACCGTTGGGACAAGCGGCGGGGAGCTGTTTTTT.

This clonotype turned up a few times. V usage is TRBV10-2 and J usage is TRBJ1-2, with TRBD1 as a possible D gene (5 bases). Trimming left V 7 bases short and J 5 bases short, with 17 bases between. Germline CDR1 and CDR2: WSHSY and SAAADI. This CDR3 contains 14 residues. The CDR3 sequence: CASTQTRGSYGYTF. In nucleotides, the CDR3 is TGCGCCAGCACTCAGACGAGGGGATCTTATGGCTACACCTTC.

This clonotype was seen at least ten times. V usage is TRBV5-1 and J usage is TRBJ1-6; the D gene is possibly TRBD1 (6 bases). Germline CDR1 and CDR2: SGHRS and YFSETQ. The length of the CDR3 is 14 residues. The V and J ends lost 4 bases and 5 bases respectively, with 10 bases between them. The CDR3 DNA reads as TGCGCCAGCAGCCCTACAGGGAATAATTCACCCCTCCACTTT. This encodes CASSPTGNNSPLHF.

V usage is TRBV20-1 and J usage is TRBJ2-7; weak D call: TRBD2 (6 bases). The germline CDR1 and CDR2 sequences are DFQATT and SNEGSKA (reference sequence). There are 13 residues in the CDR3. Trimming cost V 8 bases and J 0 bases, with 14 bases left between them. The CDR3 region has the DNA TGCAGTCACGGGGGAGGCGGCTCCTACGAGCAGTACTTC. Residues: CSHGGGGSYEQYF.

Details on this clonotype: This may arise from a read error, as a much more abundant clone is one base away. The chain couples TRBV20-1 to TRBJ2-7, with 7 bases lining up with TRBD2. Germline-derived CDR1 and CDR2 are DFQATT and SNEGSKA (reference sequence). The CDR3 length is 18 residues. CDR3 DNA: TGCAGTGCTAGGGCGGGAGCCTCCCGGGGGGTTCCCCGCTACGGGCAGTACTTC. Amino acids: CSARAGASRGVPRYGQYF.

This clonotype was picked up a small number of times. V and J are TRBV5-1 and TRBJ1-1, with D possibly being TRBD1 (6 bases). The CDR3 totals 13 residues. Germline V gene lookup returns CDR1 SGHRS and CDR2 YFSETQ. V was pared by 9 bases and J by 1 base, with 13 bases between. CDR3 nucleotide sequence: TGCGCCACCCGGACAGAGACGAACACTGAAGCTTTCTTT. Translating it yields CATRTETNTEAFF.

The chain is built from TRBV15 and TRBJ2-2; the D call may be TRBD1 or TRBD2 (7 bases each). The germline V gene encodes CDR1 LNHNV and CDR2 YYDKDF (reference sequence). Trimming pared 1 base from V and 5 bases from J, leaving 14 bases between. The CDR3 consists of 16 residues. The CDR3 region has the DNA TGTGCCACCAGCAGAGGAGGTCAGGGGGGGACCGGGGAGCTGTTTTTT. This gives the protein CATSRGGQGGTGELFF.

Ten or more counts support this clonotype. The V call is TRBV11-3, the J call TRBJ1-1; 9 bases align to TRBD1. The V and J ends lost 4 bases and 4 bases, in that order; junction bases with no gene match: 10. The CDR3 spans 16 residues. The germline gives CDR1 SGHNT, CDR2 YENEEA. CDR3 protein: CASSSYLGGQGTEAFF. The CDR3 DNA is TGTGCCAGCAGCTCATATCTCGGGGGACAGGGCACTGAAGCTTTCTTT.

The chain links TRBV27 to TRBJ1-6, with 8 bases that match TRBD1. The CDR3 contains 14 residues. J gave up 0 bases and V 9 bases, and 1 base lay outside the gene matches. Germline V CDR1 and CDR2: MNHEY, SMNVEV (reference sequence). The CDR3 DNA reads TGTGCCAGTGGACAGGGCTCCTATAATTCACCCCTCCACTTT. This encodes CASGQGSYNSPLHF.

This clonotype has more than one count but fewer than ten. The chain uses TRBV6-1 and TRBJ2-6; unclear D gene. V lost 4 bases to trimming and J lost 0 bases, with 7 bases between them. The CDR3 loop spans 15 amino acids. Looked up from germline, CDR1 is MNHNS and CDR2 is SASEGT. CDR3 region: CASSGFGSGANVLTF. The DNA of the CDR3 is TGTGCCAGCAGTGGTTTCGGCTCTGGGGCCAACGTCCTGACTTTC.

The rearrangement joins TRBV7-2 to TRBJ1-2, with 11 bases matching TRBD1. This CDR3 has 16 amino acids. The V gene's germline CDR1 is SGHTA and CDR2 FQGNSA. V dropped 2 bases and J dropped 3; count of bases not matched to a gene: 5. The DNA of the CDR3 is TGTGCCAGCAGCTTAAACGGGACAGGGGGGGACTATGGCTACACCTTC. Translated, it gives CASSLNGTGGDYGYTF.

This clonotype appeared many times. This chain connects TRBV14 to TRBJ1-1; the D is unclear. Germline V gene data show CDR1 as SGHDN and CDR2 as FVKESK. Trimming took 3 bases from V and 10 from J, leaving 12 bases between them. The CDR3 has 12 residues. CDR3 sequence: CASSHSGGGAFF. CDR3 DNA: TGTGCCAGCAGCCACTCGGGCGGTGGAGCTTTCTTT.

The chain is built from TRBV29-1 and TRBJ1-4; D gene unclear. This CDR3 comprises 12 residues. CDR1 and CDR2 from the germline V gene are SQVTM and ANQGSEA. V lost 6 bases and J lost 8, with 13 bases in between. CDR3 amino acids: CSVREGEEKLFF. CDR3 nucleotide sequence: TGCAGCGTCAGAGAGGGTGAAGAAAAACTGTTTTTT. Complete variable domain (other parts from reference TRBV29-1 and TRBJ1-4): SAVISQKPSRDICQRGTSLTIQCQVDSQVTMMFWYRQQPGQSLTLIATANQGSEATYESGFVIDKFPISRPNLTFSTLTVSNMSPEDSSIYLCSVREGEEKLFFGSGTQLSVL.

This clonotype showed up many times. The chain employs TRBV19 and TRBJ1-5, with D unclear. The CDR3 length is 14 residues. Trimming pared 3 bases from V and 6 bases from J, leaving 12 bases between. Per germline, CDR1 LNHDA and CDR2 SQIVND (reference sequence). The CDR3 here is CASSIRPIGQPQHF. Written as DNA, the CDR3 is TGTGCCAGTAGTATCAGGCCTATCGGTCAGCCCCAGCATTTT.

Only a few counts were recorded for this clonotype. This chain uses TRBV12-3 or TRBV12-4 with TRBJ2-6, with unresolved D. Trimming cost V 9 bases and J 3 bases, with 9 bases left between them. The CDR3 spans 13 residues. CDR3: CASSRSGANVLTF. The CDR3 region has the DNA TGTGCCAGTAGTCGGAGTGGGGCCAACGTCCTGACTTTC.

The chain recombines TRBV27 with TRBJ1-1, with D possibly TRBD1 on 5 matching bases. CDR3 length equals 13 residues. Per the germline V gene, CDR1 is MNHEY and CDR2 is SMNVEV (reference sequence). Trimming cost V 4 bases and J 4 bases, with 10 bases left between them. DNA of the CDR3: TGTGCCAGCAGTTCCCACAGGAGCACTGAAGCTTTCTTT. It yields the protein CASSSHRSTEAFF.

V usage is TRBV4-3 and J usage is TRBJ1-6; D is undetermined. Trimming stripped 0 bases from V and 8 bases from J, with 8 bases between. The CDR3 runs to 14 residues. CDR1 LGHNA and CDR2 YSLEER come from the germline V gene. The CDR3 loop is CASSQDRWDSPLHF. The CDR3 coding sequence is TGCGCCAGCAGCCAAGATCGGTGGGATTCACCCCTCCACTTT.

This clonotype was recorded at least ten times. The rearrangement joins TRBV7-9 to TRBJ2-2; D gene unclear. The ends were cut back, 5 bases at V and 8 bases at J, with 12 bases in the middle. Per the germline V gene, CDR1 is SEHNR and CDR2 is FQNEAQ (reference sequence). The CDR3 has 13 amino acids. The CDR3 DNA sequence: TGTGCCAGCAGCCTAGACATCTCTGGGGAGCTGTTTTTT. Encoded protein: CASSLDISGELFF.

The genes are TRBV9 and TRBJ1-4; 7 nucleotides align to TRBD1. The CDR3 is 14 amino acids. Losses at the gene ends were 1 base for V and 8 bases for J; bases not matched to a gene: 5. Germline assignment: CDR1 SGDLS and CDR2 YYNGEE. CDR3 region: CASSVSGGSEKLFF. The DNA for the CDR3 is TGTGCCAGCAGCGTATCAGGGGGTTCGGAAAAACTGTTTTTT.

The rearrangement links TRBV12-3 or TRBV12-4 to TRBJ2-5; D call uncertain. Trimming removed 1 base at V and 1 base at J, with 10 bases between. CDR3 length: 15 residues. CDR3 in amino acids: CASSLGQPPQETQYF. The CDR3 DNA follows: TGTGCCAGCAGTTTAGGTCAGCCGCCCCAAGAGACCCAGTACTTC.

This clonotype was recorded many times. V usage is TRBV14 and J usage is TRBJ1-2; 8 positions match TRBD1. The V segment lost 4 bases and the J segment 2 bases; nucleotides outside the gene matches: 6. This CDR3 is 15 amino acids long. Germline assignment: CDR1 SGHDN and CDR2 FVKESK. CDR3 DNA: TGTGCCAGCAGCCCTATGGACAGGGTCAACTATGGCTACACCTTC. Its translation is CASSPMDRVNYGYTF.

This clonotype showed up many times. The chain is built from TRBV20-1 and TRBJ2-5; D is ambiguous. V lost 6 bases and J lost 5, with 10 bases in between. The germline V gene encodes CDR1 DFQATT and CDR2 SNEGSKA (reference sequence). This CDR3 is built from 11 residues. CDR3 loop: CSAEALETQYF. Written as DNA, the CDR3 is TGCAGTGCCGAGGCTCTCGAGACCCAGTACTTC.

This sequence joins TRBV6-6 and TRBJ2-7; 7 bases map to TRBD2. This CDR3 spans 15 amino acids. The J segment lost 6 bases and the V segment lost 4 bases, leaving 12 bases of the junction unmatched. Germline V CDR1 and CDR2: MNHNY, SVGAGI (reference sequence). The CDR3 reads CASSSRRELPGEQYF. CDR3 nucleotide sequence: TGTGCCAGCAGTTCCCGGCGGGAGCTTCCCGGCGAGCAGTACTTC.

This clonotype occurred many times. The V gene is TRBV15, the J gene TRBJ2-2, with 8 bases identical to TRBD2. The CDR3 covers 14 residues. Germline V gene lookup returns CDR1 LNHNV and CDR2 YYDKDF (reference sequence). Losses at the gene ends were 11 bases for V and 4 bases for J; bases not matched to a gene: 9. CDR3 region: CASSIAGRTGELFF. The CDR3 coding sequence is TGTGCCTCCTCCATAGCGGGACGCACCGGGGAGCTGTTTTTT.

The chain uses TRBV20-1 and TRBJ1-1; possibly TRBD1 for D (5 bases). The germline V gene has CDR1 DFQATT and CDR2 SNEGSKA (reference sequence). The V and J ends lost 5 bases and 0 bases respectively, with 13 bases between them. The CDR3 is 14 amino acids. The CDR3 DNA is TGCAGTGCTTTGGGCGGGGGAATGAACACTGAAGCTTTCTTT. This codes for CSALGGGMNTEAFF.

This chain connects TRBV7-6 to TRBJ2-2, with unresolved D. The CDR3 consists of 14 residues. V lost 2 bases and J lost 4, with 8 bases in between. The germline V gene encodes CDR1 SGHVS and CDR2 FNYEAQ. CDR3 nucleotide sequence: TGTGCCAGCAGCTTACCCTTCGGCACCGGGGAGCTGTTTTTT. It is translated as CASSLPFGTGELFF.

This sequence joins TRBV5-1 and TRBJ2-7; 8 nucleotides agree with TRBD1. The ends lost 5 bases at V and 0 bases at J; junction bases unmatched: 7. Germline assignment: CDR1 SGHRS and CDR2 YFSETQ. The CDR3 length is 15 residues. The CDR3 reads CASRPGTGDSYEQYF. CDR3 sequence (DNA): TGCGCCAGCAGGCCCGGGACAGGAGACTCCTACGAGCAGTACTTC. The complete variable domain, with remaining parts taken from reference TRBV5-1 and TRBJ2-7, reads KAGVTQTPRYLIKTRGQQVTLSCSPISGHRSVSWYQQTPGQGLQFLFEYFSETQRNKGNFPGRFSGRQFSNSRSEMNVSTLELGDSALYLCASRPGTGDSYEQYFGPGTRLTVT.

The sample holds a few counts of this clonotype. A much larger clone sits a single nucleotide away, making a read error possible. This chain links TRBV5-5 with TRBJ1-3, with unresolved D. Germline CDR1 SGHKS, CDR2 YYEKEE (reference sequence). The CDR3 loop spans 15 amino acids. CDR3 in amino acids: CASSSSSDYGSTIYF. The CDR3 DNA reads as TGTGCCAGCAGCTCAAGTTCCGATTATGGAAGCACCATATATTTT.

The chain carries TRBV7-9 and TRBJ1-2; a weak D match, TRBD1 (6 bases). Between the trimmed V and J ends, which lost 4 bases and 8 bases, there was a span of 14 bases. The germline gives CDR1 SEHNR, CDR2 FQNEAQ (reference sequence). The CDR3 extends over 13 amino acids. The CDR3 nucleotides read TGTGCCAGCAGCTCCGGGAACAGGGCCGGCTACACCTTC. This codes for CASSSGNRAGYTF.